This T cell receptor (beta chain) was obtained from a study of T cell responses to AZD1222 COVID-19 vaccine. Overall study results and limits: Two AZD1222 doses significantly raised spike-specific TCR breadth and depth over controls. Reports say nearly half of spike-specific TCRs go after unmutated variant regions. In a largely white British group with more females than males, clonal diversity was possibly underestimated. Baseline seropositivity characterized only a handful of AZD1222 recipients.

Some clones are missing from TCRdb's copy, which holds only in-frame ones; the method was immunoSEQ multiplex PCR. Among roughly 150,000 clones listed, approximately 90% were seen once. On this clone itself: The antigen is undetermined.

The specimen was peripheral blood, collected on day 0 of AZD1222 vaccination. This clonotype was obtained from an adult in good health.

The CDR3 bases are TGCGCCAGCAGCCAAGGGGACGAGACCCAGTACTTC. This codes for CASSQGDETQYF. V and J are TRBV4-1 and TRBJ2-5; D assignment may be TRBD1 or TRBD2 (5 bases each). The CDR3 sequence is 12 residues long. CDR1 is MGHRA, CDR2 YSYEKL, per germline. With 1 base removed from V and 5 bases from J, the gap between germline ends came to 5 bases.